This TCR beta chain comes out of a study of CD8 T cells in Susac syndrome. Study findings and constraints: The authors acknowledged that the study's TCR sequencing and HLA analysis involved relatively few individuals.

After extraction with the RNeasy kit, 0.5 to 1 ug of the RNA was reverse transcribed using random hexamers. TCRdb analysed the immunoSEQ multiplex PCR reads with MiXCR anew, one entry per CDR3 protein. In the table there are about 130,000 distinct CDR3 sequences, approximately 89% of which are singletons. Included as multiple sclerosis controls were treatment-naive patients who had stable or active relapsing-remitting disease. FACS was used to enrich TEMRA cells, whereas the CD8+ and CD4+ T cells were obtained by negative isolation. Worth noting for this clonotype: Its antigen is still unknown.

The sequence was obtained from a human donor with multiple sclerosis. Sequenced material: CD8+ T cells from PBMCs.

The CDR3 DNA sequence: TGTGCCAGCAGCCCTGTGGGGGGCCGTGGCTACACCTTC. Translation: CASSPVGGRGYTF. This sequence joins TRBV5-4 and TRBJ1-2, with a possible D match to TRBD1 (6 bases). The germline V gene encodes CDR1 SGHNT and CDR2 YYREEE (reference sequence). The CDR3 covers 13 residues. The V gene lost 4 bases and the J gene lost 7 bases, with 14 bases spanning the gap.